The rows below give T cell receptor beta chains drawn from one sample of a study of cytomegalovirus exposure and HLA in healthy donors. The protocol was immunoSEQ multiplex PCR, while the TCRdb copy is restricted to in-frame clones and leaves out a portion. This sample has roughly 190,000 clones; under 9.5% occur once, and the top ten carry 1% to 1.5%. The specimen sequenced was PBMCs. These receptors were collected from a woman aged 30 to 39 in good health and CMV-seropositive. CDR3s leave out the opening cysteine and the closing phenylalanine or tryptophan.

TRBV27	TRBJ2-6	ASSLWPGANVLT
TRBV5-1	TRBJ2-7	ASSLRQEGNEQY
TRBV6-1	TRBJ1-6	ASSVPDRSSYNSPLH
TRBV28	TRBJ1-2	ASRLDETERGYT
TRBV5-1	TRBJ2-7	ASSPRVSGRTYEQY
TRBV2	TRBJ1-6	ASILSREGGSPLH
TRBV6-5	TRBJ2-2	AGTTGNTGELF
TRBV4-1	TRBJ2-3	ASSPQVWATDTQY
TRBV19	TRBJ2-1	ASSLTGTSGILSSYNEQF
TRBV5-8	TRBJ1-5	ASSFWRANQPQH
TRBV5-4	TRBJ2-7	ASSADRNSVEQY
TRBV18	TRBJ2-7	ASSPTRPGIYEQY
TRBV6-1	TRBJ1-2	ATRQGWDT
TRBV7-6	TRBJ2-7	ASSGRTGGKAYEQY
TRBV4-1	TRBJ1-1	ASGRLGANTEAF
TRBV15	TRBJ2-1	ATSRYSGYNEQF
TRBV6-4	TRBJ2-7	ASSELAGESYEQY
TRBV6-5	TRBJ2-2	ASRGQGTNTGELF
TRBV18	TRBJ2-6	ASSPGTDLSGANVLT
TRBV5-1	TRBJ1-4	ASSLAQGREKLF
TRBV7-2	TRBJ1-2	ASSNEQGAGYGYT
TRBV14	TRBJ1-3	ASSQVAGSGNTIY
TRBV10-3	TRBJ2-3	AISESESPWADTQY
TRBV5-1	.	ASSFGQGALAYEQY
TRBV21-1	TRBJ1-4	ASSKVDRQVVEKLF
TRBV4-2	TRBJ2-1	ASSLSAGLAEFEQF
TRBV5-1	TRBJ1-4	ASSLSSGQGIEKLF
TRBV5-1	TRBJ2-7	ASSLFAPSGDGEQY